Presented here are 2 T cell receptor beta chains from one specimen sequenced in a study of vaccination effects on CD4 cells after COVID-19. No cognate antigen is known for these TCRs. The data were produced by immunoSEQ multiplex PCR, yet TCRdb's version contains in-frame clones alone and is incomplete. The table lists 24,000 or so clones, 69% of them singletons. Expansion of antigen-specific CD4+ T cells with viral peptide pools was carried out by the ViraFEST assay before sequencing. Cells that had been cultured for roughly ten days were the source of isolated CD4+ T cells. Sometime from March through December 2020, the person acquired a SARS-CoV-2 infection that PCR confirmed. The sample here was CD4+ T cells from PBMCs cultured with SARS-CoV-2 spike peptides, taken before COVID-19 vaccination. The origin of the receptors is a human donor who had a prior SARS-CoV-2 infection.

This clone was detected only a few times. V usage is TRBV6-2 or TRBV6-3 and J usage is TRBJ2-2; TRBD2 is a possible D gene (6 bases). V was shortened by 6 bases and J by 5 bases, with 16 bases between the two germline ends. Germline CDR1 is MNHEY and CDR2 is SVGEGT. The CDR3 spans 15 residues. CDR3 in amino acids: CASSKRWGDTGELFF. CDR3 DNA: TGTGCCAGCAGCAAGCGTTGGGGGGATACCGGGGAGCTGTTTTTT.

The gene calls are TRBV6-1 and TRBJ2-2; 7 bases align to TRBD2. CDR1 MNHNS and CDR2 SASEGT come from the germline V gene. Trimming cost V 1 base and J 7 bases; bases outside gene matches: 12. The CDR3 loop spans 17 amino acids. In DNA, the CDR3 is TGTGCCAGCAGTGAAGGAGTAGCGGGCTACTTGGGCGGGGAGCTGTTTTTT. It translates to CASSEGVAGYLGGELFF.